One and the same sample provided the 5 T cell receptor beta chains below, sequenced in a study of T cells in Graves' hyperthyroidism and ophthalmopathy (dated by TCRdb to the late 2010s). The library was generated by multiplex PCR. Sequencing was performed on an Illumina HiSeq 2000. The TCR beta CDR3 regions were amplified from the RNA transcripts. The TCR CDR3 was subjected to a first round of RT-PCR using the HTBI primer set and the Qiagen OneStep RT-PCR kit. TCRdb trimmed the raw reads at Q25, called clones with MiXCR and kept productive beta chains. One record per CDR3 amino acid sequence lists the most common genes and DNA. This sample comprises about 420,000 distinct CDR3 sequences, approximately 14% of them detected only once. The ten largest clones capture over 12% of the sample. What was sequenced was blood. Receptors were obtained from a woman aged 18-29 years with Graves' hyperthyroidism.

This chain links TRBV15 with TRBJ2-1, with TRBD1 as a possible D gene (5 bases). The CDR3 loop spans 17 amino acids. The V end lost 2 bases, the J end lost 6 bases, and 20 bases lay between the germline ends. CDR1 LNHNV and CDR2 YYDKDF come from the germline V gene (reference sequence). The CDR3 DNA follows: TGTGCCACCAGCAGAAGCCGCACAGGAAGGGTCCGCAATGAGCAGTTCTTC. Its protein is CATSRSRTGRVRNEQFF.

A remark on this clonotype: Sequence at one end of the junction differs from germline and may be a read error. The V gene is TRBV7-7, the J gene TRBJ2-1; D not certain. The CDR3 extends over 15 amino acids. Germline CDR1 is SSHAT and CDR2 is FNYEAQ (reference sequence). The DNA for the CDR3 is TGTGCTAGCAGTATCGACCGAAACTCCTACAATGAGCAGTTCTTC. Protein sequence: CASSIDRNSYNEQFF.

The J gene is TRBJ1-2, the V gene TRBV20-1; TRBD1 might be the D (6 bases). Trimming removed 5 bases at V and 3 bases at J, with 10 bases between. The germline gives CDR1 DFQATT, CDR2 SNEGSKA (reference sequence). The CDR3 consists of 12 residues. In DNA, the CDR3 is TGCAGTGCTTCTCCAGGGGACTATGGCTACACCTTC. This gives the protein CSASPGDYGYTF.

The table lists this clonotype with a few counts. The chain recombines TRBV12-3 or TRBV12-4 with TRBJ1-1, with 7 positions matching TRBD1. The CDR3 is made up of 16 amino acids. V shed 5 bases, J shed 0 bases, and the junction held 9 bases outside the gene matches. The DNA of the CDR3 is TGTGCCAGCAGTCACACTAACAGGGGAATGAACACTGAAGCTTTCTTT. Protein product: CASSHTNRGMNTEAFF.

This clonotype was observed at least ten times. This sequence joins TRBV7-6 and TRBJ2-1, with D possibly matching TRBD2 (6 bases). Trimming shortened V by 4 bases and J by 7 bases, and 11 bases separated the two germline ends. The CDR3 loop spans 13 amino acids. The germline gives CDR1 SGHVS, CDR2 FNYEAQ. The CDR3 bases are TGTGCCAGCAGCTCGGGACGGGGGAATGAGCAGTTCTTC. It translates to CASSSGRGNEQFF.